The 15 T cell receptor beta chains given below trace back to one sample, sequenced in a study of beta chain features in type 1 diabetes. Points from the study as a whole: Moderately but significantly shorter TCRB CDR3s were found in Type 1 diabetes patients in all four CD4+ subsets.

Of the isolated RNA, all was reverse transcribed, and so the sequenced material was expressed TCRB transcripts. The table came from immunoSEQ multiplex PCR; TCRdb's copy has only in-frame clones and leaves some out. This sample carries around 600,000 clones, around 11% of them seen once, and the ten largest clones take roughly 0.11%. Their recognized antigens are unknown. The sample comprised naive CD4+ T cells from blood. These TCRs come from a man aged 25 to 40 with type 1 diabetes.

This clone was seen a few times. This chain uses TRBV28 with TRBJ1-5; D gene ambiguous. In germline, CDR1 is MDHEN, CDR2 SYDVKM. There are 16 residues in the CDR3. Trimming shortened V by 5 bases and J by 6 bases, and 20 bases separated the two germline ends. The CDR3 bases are TGTGCCAGCAGTCCTCAAACCGAGGAGCTGGGTCAGCCCCAGCATTTT. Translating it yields CASSPQTEELGQPQHF.

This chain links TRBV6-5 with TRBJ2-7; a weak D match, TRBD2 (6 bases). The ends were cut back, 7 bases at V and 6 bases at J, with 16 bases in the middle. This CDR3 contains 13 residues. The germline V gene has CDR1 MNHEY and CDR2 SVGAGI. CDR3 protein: CASMPRGPGEQYF. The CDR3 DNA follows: TGTGCCAGCATGCCGCGGGGCCCAGGCGAGCAGTACTTC.

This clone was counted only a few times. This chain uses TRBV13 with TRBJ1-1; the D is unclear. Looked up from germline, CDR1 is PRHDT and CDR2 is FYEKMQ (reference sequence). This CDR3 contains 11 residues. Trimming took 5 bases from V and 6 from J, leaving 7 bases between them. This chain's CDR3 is CASSPLSEAFF. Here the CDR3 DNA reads TGTGCCAGCAGCCCTCTGTCTGAAGCTTTCTTT.

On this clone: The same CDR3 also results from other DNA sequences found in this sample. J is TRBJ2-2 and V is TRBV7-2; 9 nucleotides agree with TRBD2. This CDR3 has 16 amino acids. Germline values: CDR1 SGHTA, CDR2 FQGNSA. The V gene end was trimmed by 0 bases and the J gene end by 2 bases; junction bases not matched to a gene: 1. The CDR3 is CASSLASGGNTGELFF. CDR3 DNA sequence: TGTGCCAGCAGCTTAGCTAGCGGGGGCAACACCGGGGAGCTGTTTTTT.

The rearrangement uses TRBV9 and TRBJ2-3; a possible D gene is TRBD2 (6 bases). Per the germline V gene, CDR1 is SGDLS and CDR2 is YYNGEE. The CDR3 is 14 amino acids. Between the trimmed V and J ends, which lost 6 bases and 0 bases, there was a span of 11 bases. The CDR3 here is CASTRGVSTDTQYF. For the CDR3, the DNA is TGTGCCAGCACTCGCGGGGTGAGCACAGATACGCAGTATTTT.

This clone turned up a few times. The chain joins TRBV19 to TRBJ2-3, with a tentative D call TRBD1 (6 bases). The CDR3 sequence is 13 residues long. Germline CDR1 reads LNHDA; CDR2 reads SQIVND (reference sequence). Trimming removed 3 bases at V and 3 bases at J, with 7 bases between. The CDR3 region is CASSIGQTDTQYF. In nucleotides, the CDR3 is TGTGCCAGTAGTATCGGACAGACAGATACGCAGTATTTT.

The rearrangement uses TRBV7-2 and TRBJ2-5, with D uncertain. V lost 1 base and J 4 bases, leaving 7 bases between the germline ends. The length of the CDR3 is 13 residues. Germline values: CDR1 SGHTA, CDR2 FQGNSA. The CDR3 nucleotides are TGTGCCAGCAGCTTAGGACCGGGAGAGACCCAGTACTTC. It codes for CASSLGPGETQYF.

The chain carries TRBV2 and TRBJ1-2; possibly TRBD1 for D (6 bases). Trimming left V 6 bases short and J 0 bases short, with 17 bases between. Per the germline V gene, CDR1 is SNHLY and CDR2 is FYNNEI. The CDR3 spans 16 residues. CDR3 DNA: TGTGCCAGCAGCCGAGGGGGAGGTCGGGCTAACTATGGCTACACCTTC. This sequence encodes CASSRGGGRANYGYTF.

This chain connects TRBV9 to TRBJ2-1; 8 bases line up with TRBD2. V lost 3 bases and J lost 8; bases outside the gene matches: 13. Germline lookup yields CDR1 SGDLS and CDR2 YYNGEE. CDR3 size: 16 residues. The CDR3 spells CASSAGRGNHGYEQFF. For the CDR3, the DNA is TGTGCCAGCAGCGCCGGGAGGGGTAACCACGGCTATGAGCAGTTCTTC. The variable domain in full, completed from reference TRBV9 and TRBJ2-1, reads DSGVTQTPKHLITATGQRVTLRCSPRSGDLSVYWYQQSLDQGLQFLIQYYNGEERAKGNILERFSAQQFPDLHSELNLSSLELGDSALYFCASSAGRGNHGYEQFFGPGTRLTVL.

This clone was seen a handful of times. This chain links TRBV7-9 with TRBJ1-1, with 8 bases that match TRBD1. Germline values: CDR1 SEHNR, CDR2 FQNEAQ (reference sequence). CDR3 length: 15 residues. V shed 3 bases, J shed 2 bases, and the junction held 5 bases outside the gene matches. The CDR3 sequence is CASSFGQGSNTEAFF. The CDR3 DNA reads TGTGCCAGCAGCTTCGGACAGGGAAGTAACACTGAAGCTTTCTTT.

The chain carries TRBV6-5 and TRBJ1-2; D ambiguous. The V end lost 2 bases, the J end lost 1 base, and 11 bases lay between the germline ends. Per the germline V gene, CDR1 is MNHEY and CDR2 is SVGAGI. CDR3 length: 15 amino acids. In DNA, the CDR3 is TGTGCCAGCAGTTACGGGCAGCCTCTTAACTATGGCTACACCTTC. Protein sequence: CASSYGQPLNYGYTF.

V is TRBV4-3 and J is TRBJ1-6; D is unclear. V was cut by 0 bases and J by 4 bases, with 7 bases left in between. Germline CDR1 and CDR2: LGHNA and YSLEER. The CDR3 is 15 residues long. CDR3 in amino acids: CASSQDRGYNSPLHF. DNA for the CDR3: TGCGCCAGCAGCCAAGATCGGGGTTATAATTCACCCCTCCACTTT.

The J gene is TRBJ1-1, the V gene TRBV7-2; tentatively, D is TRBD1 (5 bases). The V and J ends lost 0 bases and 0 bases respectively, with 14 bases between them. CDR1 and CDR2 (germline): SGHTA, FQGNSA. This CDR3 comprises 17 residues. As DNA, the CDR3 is TGTGCCAGCAGCTTAGCCCTTGGGAGGGGCATGAACACTGAAGCTTTCTTT. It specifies CASSLALGRGMNTEAFF. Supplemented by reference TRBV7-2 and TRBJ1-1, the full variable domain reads GAGVSQSPSNKVTEKGKDVELRCDPISGHTALYWYRQSLGQGLEFLIYFQGNSAPDKSGLPSDRFSAERTGGSVSTLTIQRTQQEDSAVYLCASSLALGRGMNTEAFFGQGTRLTVV.

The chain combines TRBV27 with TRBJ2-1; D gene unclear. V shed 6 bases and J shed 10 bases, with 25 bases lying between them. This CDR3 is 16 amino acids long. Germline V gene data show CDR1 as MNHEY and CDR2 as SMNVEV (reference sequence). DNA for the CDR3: TGTGCCAGCAGCCTCCTCGTCTCCCTAAGAGGAGACGAGCAGTTCTTC. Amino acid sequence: CASSLLVSLRGDEQFF.

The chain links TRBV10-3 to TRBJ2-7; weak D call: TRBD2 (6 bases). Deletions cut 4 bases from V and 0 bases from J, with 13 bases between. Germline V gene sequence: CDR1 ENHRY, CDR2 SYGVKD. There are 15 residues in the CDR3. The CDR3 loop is CAISGITAGSYEQYF. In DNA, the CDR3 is TGTGCCATCAGTGGAATTACAGCGGGCTCCTACGAGCAGTACTTC.